Following are 12 T cell receptor beta chains from one sample sequenced in a study of T cell responses to AZD1222 COVID-19 vaccine. Clones were sequenced by immunoSEQ multiplex PCR, and TCRdb holds only the in-frame ones, with some missing. The sample consists of about 89,000 clones, approximately 90% of them appearing once. Sequencing was performed on peripheral blood, taken 28 days after the second AZD1222 dose. The source is an adult who received the AZD1222 COVID-19 vaccine.

This clone was seen just once. The chain links TRBV9 to TRBJ2-7; maybe TRBD1 (5 bases). The CDR3 spans 13 residues. Between the trimmed V and J ends, which lost 3 bases and 0 bases, there was a span of 7 bases. From germline, CDR1 is SGDLS and CDR2 YYNGEE. In DNA form, the CDR3 reads TGTGCCAGCAGCGCAGGGCCCTCCTACGAGCAGTACTTC. Residues: CASSAGPSYEQYF.

This chain uses TRBV4-1 with TRBJ2-7; 9 bases match TRBD2. V lost 7 bases, J lost 0 bases, and 7 bases stayed unmatched. The CDR3 contains 15 residues. CDR1 and CDR2 from the germline V gene are MGHRA and YSYEKL. In nucleotides, the CDR3 is TGCGCCAGCACCTTAACTAGCGGGTACTCCTACGAGCAGTACTTC. Amino acids: CASTLTSGYSYEQYF.

The rearrangement links TRBV27 to TRBJ1-5; possibly TRBD1 for D (6 bases). The V and J ends lost 10 bases and 4 bases respectively, with 17 bases between them. The length of the CDR3 is 14 residues. The germline V gene encodes CDR1 MNHEY and CDR2 SMNVEV (reference sequence). The CDR3, as DNA: TGTGCCACCAAAGCGGGGGGCGCGAATCAGCCCCAGCATTTT. It yields the protein CATKAGGANQPQHF.

The rearrangement uses TRBV7-3 and TRBJ2-3, with 13 bases fitting TRBD2. The junction had 7 bases not matched to a gene; V was cut back by 4 bases and J by 0 bases. Germline lookup yields CDR1 SGHTA and CDR2 FQGTGA. This CDR3 is built from 18 residues. The DNA for the CDR3 is TGTGCCAGCAGCTCGACTAGCGGGGGGAGCTCTAGCACAGATACGCAGTATTTT. Its protein product is CASSSTSGGSSSTDTQYF.

In its sample, this clone ranks as medium-sized. J is TRBJ1-5 and V is TRBV19, with TRBD1 matching over 7 bases. Germline loops: CDR1 LNHDA, CDR2 SQIVND (reference sequence). This CDR3 contains 15 residues. V gave up 5 bases and J gave up 4 bases; unmatched junction bases: 8. CDR3 nucleotides: TGTGCCAGTAGTCGAACAGGGGCCGGGAATCAGCCCCAGCATTTT. Protein: CASSRTGAGNQPQHF.

V and J are TRBV5-1 and TRBJ2-5; tentatively, D is TRBD1 or TRBD2 (5 bases each). Trimming stripped 4 bases from V and 5 bases from J, with 12 bases between. Germline V gene lookup returns CDR1 SGHRS and CDR2 YFSETQ. The CDR3 has 13 residues. As DNA, the CDR3 is TGCGCCAGCAGCCATGGGACGACGGAGACCCAGTACTTC. This encodes CASSHGTTETQYF.

In DNA, the CDR3 is TGTGCCACCAGCAGTCATGGCCAACGGGGGCGGGACACCGGGGAGCTGTTTTTT. Amino acid sequence: CATSSHGQRGRDTGELFF. The genes are TRBV15 and TRBJ2-2, with D perhaps given as TRBD1 or TRBD2 (6 bases each). This CDR3 has 18 amino acids. V was shortened by 3 bases and J by 3 bases, with 20 bases between the two germline ends. From germline, CDR1 is LNHNV and CDR2 YYDKDF (reference sequence).

The genes are TRBV3-1 (or the pseudogene TRBV3-2) and TRBJ2-5; D not certain. CDR1 LGHDT and CDR2 YNNKEL come from the germline V gene (reference sequence). This CDR3 contains 15 residues. The V gene lost 6 bases and the J gene lost 2 bases, with 16 bases spanning the gap. The CDR3 DNA follows: TGTGCCAGCAGAAAAAGCGAGTTACGTCAAGAGACCCAGTACTTC. Translated: CASRKSELRQETQYF.

The chain links TRBV28 to TRBJ1-2; D is possibly TRBD1 (5 bases). Germline CDR1 MDHEN, CDR2 SYDVKM. V dropped 1 base and J dropped 3 bases, with 18 bases sitting between them. The CDR3 is 17 amino acids. CDR3 nucleotide sequence: TGTGCCAGCAGTTTATCGGGACGGTCCTGGGAGGACTATGGCTACACCTTC. Its protein is CASSLSGRSWEDYGYTF.

The CDR3 sequence: CASSLEPQGGGYGYTF. DNA for the CDR3: TGTGCCAGCAGCTTAGAACCGCAGGGAGGAGGATATGGCTACACCTTC. The J gene is TRBJ1-2, the V gene TRBV11-2, with a possible D match to TRBD1 (5 bases). This CDR3 contains 16 residues. Germline V gives CDR1 SGHAT, CDR2 FQNNGV. Trimming pared 0 bases from V and 5 bases from J, leaving 16 bases between.

This rearrangement joins TRBV28 to TRBJ2-7, with 9 bases lining up with TRBD1. CDR3 size: 14 residues. Germline V CDR1 and CDR2: MDHEN, SYDVKM. The V segment lost 6 bases and the J segment 4 bases; nucleotides outside the gene matches: 7. CDR3 coding DNA: TGTGCCAGCAGGGGATCGGACAGGGGATACGAGCAGTACTTC. This gives the protein CASRGSDRGYEQYF.

A note on this clone: This CDR3 is also generated by other DNA sequences in the sample. This rearrangement joins TRBV20-1 to TRBJ1-2; unclear D gene. Trimming pared 3 bases from V and 4 bases from J, leaving 6 bases between. Germline V gene lookup returns CDR1 DFQATT and CDR2 SNEGSKA (reference sequence). The CDR3 is 11 residues long. The DNA for the CDR3 is TGCAGTGCTAGGGTAGGCTATGGCTACACCTTC. It encodes CSARVGYGYTF.